This passage covers 23 T cell receptor beta chains from one sample sequenced in a study of T cell repertoires in cytomegalovirus infection. These receptors lack a known antigen. TCRdb fed the reads into MiXCR, producing one record per CDR3 protein. The sample lists about 920,000 distinct CDR3 sequences, around 32% occurring once. The sequences come from cultured CD8+ T cells from PBMCs, collected from culture after CMV antigen stimulation. The receptors derive from a human donor in good health (CMV status not recorded). Some clones in this sample may be carry-over from other donors' samples.

CDR3 in amino acids: CASSPGGLGYEQYF. CDR3 DNA sequence: TGTGCCAGCAGCCCGGGAGGTTTGGGGTACGAGCAGTACTTC. The V call is TRBV7-6, the J call TRBJ2-7; TRBD2 aligns across 7 bases. Germline values: CDR1 SGHVS, CDR2 FNYEAQ. The CDR3 loop spans 14 amino acids. Losses at the gene ends were 5 bases for V and 4 bases for J; bases not matched to a gene: 8.

This chain connects TRBV12-5 to TRBJ2-3; no firm D call. The CDR3 runs 16 residues. The ends were cut back, 0 bases at V and 0 bases at J, with 10 bases in the middle. The germline V gene encodes CDR1 LGHNT and CDR2 FRNRAP. CDR3 in DNA: TGTGCTAGTGGTTTGGTATCATATGATAGCACAGATACGCAGTATTTT. This sequence encodes CASGLVSYDSTDTQYF.

The chain links TRBV2 to TRBJ2-2; 9 bases align to TRBD2. V shed 2 bases, J shed 3 bases, and the junction held 10 bases outside the gene matches. The CDR3 length is 18 residues. Germline CDR1 and CDR2: SNHLY and FYNNEI. The CDR3 protein is CASSEWVAGVSDTGELFF. The CDR3 nucleotides read TGTGCCAGCAGTGAATGGGTAGCGGGGGTTTCGGACACCGGGGAGCTGTTTTTT.

This clonotype has only a few counts. The CDR3: CASSHQGLAGVDEQFF. The CDR3 bases are TGCGCCAGCAGCCACCAGGGACTAGCGGGGGTGGATGAGCAGTTCTTC. The chain links TRBV4-1 to TRBJ2-1, with 14 bases fitting TRBD2. V trimming: 3 bases; J trimming: 8 bases; junction bases outside the gene matches: 6. The CDR3 has 16 amino acids. The germline V gene has CDR1 MGHRA and CDR2 YSYEKL.

This clonotype appeared once. The chain couples TRBV6-2 or TRBV6-3 to TRBJ2-1; D ambiguous. Looked up from germline, CDR1 is MNHEY and CDR2 is SVGEGT. The CDR3 is 15 residues long. Trimming removed 4 bases from V and 2 bases from J, with 12 bases in between. The CDR3 sequence: CASSLKGNTYNEQFF. The DNA for the CDR3 is TGTGCCAGCAGTTTAAAAGGAAATACCTACAATGAGCAGTTCTTC.

The chain joins TRBV11-2 to TRBJ1-2; D uncertain. The germline CDR1 and CDR2 sequences are SGHAT and FQNNGV. CDR3 length: 16 amino acids. V was shortened by 1 base and J by 4 bases, with 16 bases between the two germline ends. The CDR3 is CASSLVDGRRSYGYTF. The CDR3 nucleotides are TGTGCCAGCAGCTTAGTAGATGGGAGAAGAAGCTATGGCTACACCTTC.

Regarding this clonotype: Lacking the conserved final phenylalanine or tryptophan, this CDR3 likely reflects a read error. The V call is TRBV4-1, the J call TRBJ2-1, with D possibly being TRBD1 or TRBD2 (5 bases each). Germline V gene data show CDR1 as MGHRA and CDR2 as YSYEKL. V lost 4 bases and J lost 0, with 13 bases in between. This CDR3 has 16 amino acids. The CDR3 sequence: CASSRHGTTSYNEQFL. Written as DNA, the CDR3 is TGCGCCAGCAGCCGGCACGGGACCACCTCCTACAATGAGCAGTTCCTC.

The chain couples TRBV7-6 to TRBJ2-3, with TRBD2 identical over 13 bases. V lost 5 bases, J lost 7 bases, and 9 bases stayed unmatched. The CDR3 extends over 16 amino acids. Germline V gives CDR1 SGHVS, CDR2 FNYEAQ. The CDR3 loop is CASSPRTSGGGNTQYF. The DNA of the CDR3 is TGTGCCAGCAGCCCCAGGACTAGCGGGGGCGGGAATACGCAGTATTTT.

This clonotype was counted ten times or more. The V gene is TRBV6-2 or TRBV6-3, the J gene TRBJ2-7; D may be TRBD1 or TRBD2 (5 bases each). The germline gives CDR1 MNHEY, CDR2 SVGEGT. The CDR3 extends over 16 amino acids. V lost 6 bases and J 0 bases, leaving 18 bases between the germline ends. CDR3 protein: CASSPGTDDISYEQYV. In DNA form, the CDR3 reads TGTGCCAGCAGCCCCGGGACGGATGATATCTCCTACGAGCAGTACGTC.

The genes are TRBV5-4 and TRBJ2-1; D ambiguous. Per germline, CDR1 SGHNT and CDR2 YYREEE (reference sequence). The germline V and J ends were trimmed by 4 bases and 2 bases, with 19 bases remaining between them. The CDR3 spans 17 residues. The CDR3 protein is CASSLGGSSAAYNEQFF. The DNA of the CDR3 is TGTGCCAGCAGCCTGGGCGGATCGAGCGCTGCCTACAATGAGCAGTTCTTC.

On this clonotype itself: Being one base from a much bigger clone, this may be a read error. This chain connects TRBV6-6 to TRBJ1-2, with D possibly TRBD1 on 5 matching bases. Germline V gives CDR1 MNHNY, CDR2 SVGAGI (reference sequence). The CDR3 totals 16 residues. V lost 6 bases to trimming and J lost 4 bases, with 21 bases between them. The CDR3, as DNA: TGTGCCAGCAGCCCCCAGGTGGCAGGGTCGGGCTATGGCTACACCTTC. Translation: CASSPQVAGSGYGYTF.

The chain links TRBV7-9 to TRBJ2-3, with 12 bases aligning to TRBD1. The junction had 8 bases not matched to a gene; V was cut back by 1 base and J by 3 bases. This CDR3 is built from 18 residues. Germline CDR1 is SEHNR and CDR2 is FQNEAQ (reference sequence). In nucleotides, the CDR3 is TGTGCCAGCAGCTTAGGCGCCGGGACAGGGGGCAATACAGATACGCAGTATTTT. It yields the protein CASSLGAGTGGNTDTQYF.

This sequence joins TRBV2 and TRBJ2-2; maybe TRBD1 (5 bases). In germline, CDR1 is SNHLY, CDR2 FYNNEI. Trimming left V 9 bases short and J 3 bases short, with 17 bases between. This CDR3 region has 15 residues. The chain's CDR3 is CASYLIAGYTGELFF. The CDR3 DNA follows: TGTGCCAGTTATCTTATTGCAGGGTACACCGGGGAGCTGTTTTTT.

The rearrangement joins TRBV20-1 to TRBJ2-7; a possible D gene is TRBD2 (5 bases). Per the germline V gene, CDR1 is DFQATT and CDR2 is SNEGSKA (reference sequence). The length of the CDR3 is 16 residues. Trimming pared 3 bases from V and 1 base from J, leaving 19 bases between. The chain's CDR3 is CSASEVVGRQSYEQYV. In nucleotides, the CDR3 is TGCAGTGCTAGCGAGGTGGTGGGGAGACAATCCTACGAGCAGTACGTC.

This clonotype was found a few times. The rearrangement links TRBV7-6 to TRBJ2-2; unclear D gene. The CDR3 totals 16 residues. Germline CDR1 SGHVS, CDR2 FNYEAQ. V was pared by 2 bases and J by 0 bases, with 10 bases between. The CDR3 bases are TGTGCCAGCAGCTTACTCTCCCCCCCGAACACCGGGGAGCTGTTTTTT. Its translation: CASSLLSPPNTGELFF.

The chain recombines TRBV5-1 with TRBJ1-2, with D unclear. This CDR3 has 16 amino acids. Trimming stripped 1 base from V and 3 bases from J, with 16 bases between. CDR1 is SGHRS and CDR2 is YFSETQ in the germline V gene. The CDR3 bases are TGCGCCAGCAGCTTGTCGTTCCCCGAGGTCGACTATGGCTACACCTTC. It encodes CASSLSFPEVDYGYTF.

This clonotype was seen only a few times. The chain links TRBV7-9 to TRBJ1-1, with 7 bases lining up with TRBD1. The CDR3 sequence is 15 residues long. Germline CDR1 is SEHNR and CDR2 is FQNEAQ (reference sequence). Losses at the gene ends were 5 bases for V and 2 bases for J; bases not matched to a gene: 8. The CDR3 DNA reads as TGTGCCAGCAGCGTAAGACAGGGACAAAACACTGAAGCTTTCTTT. It specifies CASSVRQGQNTEAFF.

The chain employs TRBV20-1 and TRBJ2-1; 7 nucleotides align to TRBD1. CDR1 is DFQATT, CDR2 SNEGSKA, per germline (reference sequence). Trimming took 0 bases from V and 1 from J; bases not matched to a gene: 6. CDR3 size: 16 residues. CDR3 loop: CSARESDRESYNEQFF. DNA for the CDR3: TGCAGTGCTAGAGAGAGCGACAGGGAGTCCTACAATGAGCAGTTCTTC.

About this clonotype itself: A single base separates this from a much larger clone, so it may be a read error. The rearrangement links TRBV7-6 to TRBJ2-2; D may correspond to TRBD1 or TRBD2 (5 bases each). There are 16 residues in the CDR3. CDR1 and CDR2 (germline): SGHVS, FNYEAQ. The CDR3 is CASSLAYARAAGERFF. CDR3 nucleotides: TGTGCCAGCAGCTTAGCTTACGCCAGGGCGGCCGGGGAGCGGTTTTTT.

In its sample, this clonotype was seen many times. The rearrangement joins TRBV7-2 to TRBJ2-5; 7 nucleotides match TRBD1. Germline loops: CDR1 SGHTA, CDR2 FQGNSA. The CDR3 spans 15 residues. J lost 2 bases, V lost 4 bases, and 7 bases had no gene match. This CDR3 reads CASSSGQADQETQYF. Here the CDR3 DNA reads TGTGCCAGCAGCTCCGGACAGGCAGATCAAGAGACCCAGTACTTC.

The CDR3 coding sequence is TGTGCCAGCCGGGTGGGCGAGACCCAGTACTTC. Translating it yields CASRVGETQYF. The chain is built from TRBV25-1 and TRBJ2-5, with D uncertain. Trimming shortened V by 8 bases and J by 5 bases, and 9 bases separated the two germline ends. This CDR3 contains 11 residues. CDR1 is MGHDK, CDR2 SYGVNS, per germline.

This clonotype was seen more than once but under ten times. This rearrangement joins TRBV19 to TRBJ1-5; D not certain. The germline gives CDR1 LNHDA, CDR2 SQIVND (reference sequence). The CDR3 runs 15 residues. Trimming took 2 bases from V and 3 from J, leaving 11 bases between them. CDR3 in amino acids: CASSIKFGYNQPQHF. CDR3 nucleotide sequence: TGTGCCAGTAGTATAAAATTCGGGTACAATCAGCCCCAGCATTTT.

This clonotype has just a few counts. The chain recombines TRBV7-9 with TRBJ2-7; D could derive from TRBD1 or TRBD2 (5 bases each). Trimming pared 4 bases from V and 6 bases from J, leaving 13 bases between. This CDR3 is built from 13 residues. Germline-derived CDR1 and CDR2 are SEHNR and FQNEAQ (reference sequence). The chain's CDR3 is CASSSGTRGEQYF. Here the CDR3 DNA reads TGTGCCAGCAGCTCCGGGACCCGGGGCGAGCAGTACTTC. The full variable domain, rest sourced from reference TRBV7-9 and TRBJ2-7, is DTGVSQNPRHKITKRGQNVTFRCDPISEHNRLYWYRQTLGQGPEFLTYFQNEAQLEKSRLLSDRFSAERPKGSFSTLEIQRTEQGDSAMYLCASSSGTRGEQYFGPGTRLTVT.